The source of this T cell receptor (beta chain) is a study of CD8+ T cells in alopecia areata. Looking at the study overall: Each recipient was an approximately 6-10-week-old female C3H/HeJ mouse given skin from a roughly 6-13-month-old C3H/HeJ donor with spontaneous alopecia.

There are a few counts of this clone. Its matching antigen is unknown. Mouse gene names and germline throughout. Sequencing ends 4 residues short of the CDR3 end; the germline J gene provides the rest. Findings of the study overall: In patients, TCRs were shared less clearly than in mice, and HLA may possibly be involved. Higher clonality than in normal scalp was seen in lesional scalp, especially alopecia totalis/universalis. When scalp samples are sequenced, resident alphabeta T cells of normal skin are also captured.

After isolation, RNA underwent reverse transcription to generate cDNA as the sequencing template. Clones were sequenced by immunoSEQ multiplex PCR, and TCRdb holds only the in-frame ones, with some missing. The data show 90,000 to 130,000 clones, none appearing only once, with 15% to 20% held by the ten largest. V lost 0 bases and J lost 2, with 10 bases in between. The CDR3 runs to 16 residues. Germline CDR1 NSQYPW, CDR2 LRSPGD (reference sequence). This sequence joins TRBV1 and TRBJ2-2; TRBD1 might be the D (5 bases). What was sequenced was lesional skin. The TCR comes from a C3H/HeJ mouse with alopecia areata. MHC haplotype: H2-k. The CDR3 sequence: CTCSADQGGNTGQLYF. The sequenced part of the CDR3 DNA is TGCACCTGCAGTGCAGATCAGGGTGGGAACACCGGG.